These 11 T cell receptor beta chains share one sample of origin, sequenced in a study of blood T cell repertoires in COVID-19. The method was immunoSEQ multiplex PCR; TCRdb's version includes in-frame clones alone and lacks a portion of them. In the table there are 200,000 to 250,000 clones, 80% to 85% of which are singletons. The sample was peripheral blood. The receptors originated from a man under 40 with active or convalescent COVID-19.

V and J are TRBV7-2 and TRBJ2-1, with 8 bases that match TRBD2. Germline V lookup: CDR1 SGHTA, CDR2 FQGNSA. J lost 10 bases, V lost 1 base, and 9 bases had no gene match. This CDR3 is built from 15 residues. This CDR3 is CASSLGRGGLDEQFF. The DNA for the CDR3 is TGTGCCAGCAGCTTAGGACGGGGGGGCTTGGACGAGCAGTTCTTC.

The chain employs TRBV10-3 and TRBJ1-1; TRBD1 aligns across 7 bases. The ends lost 2 bases at V and 5 bases at J; junction bases unmatched: 8. The CDR3 sequence is 15 residues long. Looked up from germline, CDR1 is ENHRY and CDR2 is SYGVKD. The CDR3 loop is CAISESPGGWTEAFF. CDR3 in DNA: TGTGCCATCAGTGAGAGCCCAGGGGGATGGACTGAAGCTTTCTTT.

This clone has just one count. The V and J genes are TRBV11-2 and TRBJ1-2; tentatively, D is TRBD1 (6 bases). V was cut by 4 bases and J by 4 bases, with 25 bases left in between. CDR1 is SGHAT and CDR2 is FQNNGV in the germline V gene. The CDR3 loop spans 18 amino acids. The DNA for the CDR3 is TGTGCCAGCAGCTACTACGGGACAACCGCGGCGGAAAGCTATGGCTACACCTTC. Translating it yields CASSYYGTTAAESYGYTF.

The chain joins TRBV6-5 to TRBJ1-2, with a weak D call TRBD1 (5 bases). Trimming removed 2 bases from V and 3 bases from J, with 10 bases in between. CDR1 is MNHEY, CDR2 SVGAGI, per germline. This CDR3 is 14 amino acids long. The CDR3 sequence is CASSYRDSYYGYTF. DNA of the CDR3: TGTGCCAGCAGTTACCGTGACAGCTACTATGGCTACACCTTC.

This chain links TRBV10-3 with TRBJ1-5, with D possibly matching TRBD1 (6 bases). The CDR3 totals 13 residues. Between the trimmed V and J ends, which lost 5 bases and 5 bases, there was a span of 10 bases. Germline V gene lookup returns CDR1 ENHRY and CDR2 SYGVKD. The CDR3 region is CAISRQDDQPQHF. CDR3 DNA: TGTGCCATCAGTCGACAGGATGATCAGCCCCAGCATTTT.

The V and J genes are TRBV10-3 and TRBJ1-6; D possibly corresponds to TRBD1 (5 bases). Germline CDR1 ENHRY, CDR2 SYGVKD. V shed 7 bases and J shed 7 bases, with 11 bases lying between them. CDR3 length: 13 residues. CDR3 coding DNA: TGTGCCATCACCGGGACTGAGAATTCACCCCTCCACTTT. Translated: CAITGTENSPLHF.

The chain couples TRBV7-9 to TRBJ1-1, with TRBD1 matching 7 bases. This CDR3 is built from 14 residues. Looked up from germline, CDR1 is SEHNR and CDR2 is FQNEAQ (reference sequence). V lost 3 bases, J lost 1 base, and 2 bases stayed unmatched. The CDR3 DNA reads TGTGCCAGCAGCTTCTCAGGGGGGAACACTGAAGCTTTCTTT. This translates into CASSFSGGNTEAFF.

The chain employs TRBV28 and TRBJ2-4; a weak D match, TRBD2 (6 bases). Trimming shortened V by 3 bases and J by 8 bases, and 17 bases separated the two germline ends. The length of the CDR3 is 15 residues. Germline CDR1 reads MDHEN; CDR2 reads SYDVKM. The chain's CDR3 is CASSFGAGLGDIQYF. The CDR3 coding sequence is TGTGCCAGCAGTTTTGGCGCGGGGCTTGGGGACATTCAGTACTTC. Using reference TRBV28 and TRBJ2-4 for the parts outside the CDR3, the full variable domain is DVKVTQSSRYLVKRTGEKVFLECVQDMDHENMFWYRQDPGLGLRLIYFSYDVKMKEKGDIPEGYSVSREKKERFSLILESASTNQTSMYLCASSFGAGLGDIQYFGAGTRLSVL.

The V gene is TRBV5-1, the J gene TRBJ2-7; D perhaps matches TRBD2 (6 bases). With 0 bases removed from V and 7 bases from J, the gap between germline ends came to 11 bases. The CDR3 spans 13 residues. Per germline, CDR1 SGHRS and CDR2 YFSETQ. CDR3 sequence reads: CASSLGLAREQYF. The DNA for the CDR3 is TGCGCCAGCAGCTTGGGGCTAGCGAGGGAGCAGTACTTC.

This clone was seen a handful of times. The V call is TRBV2, the J call TRBJ2-3; 7 bases map to TRBD1. The germline gives CDR1 SNHLY, CDR2 FYNNEI. The CDR3 is 16 amino acids. V shed 6 bases and J 2 bases; nucleotides not matched to a gene: 11. The CDR3 sequence is CASSRPGQLNTDTQYF. The CDR3 nucleotides read TGTGCCAGCAGCCGTCCGGGACAGCTAAACACAGATACGCAGTATTTT.

CDR3 in amino acids: CASSDNSGGKLFF. CDR3 nucleotides: TGCGCCAGCAGCGATAATTCCGGTGGAAAACTGTTTTTT. The chain uses TRBV5-1 and TRBJ1-4; unclear D gene. This CDR3 region has 13 residues. CDR1 and CDR2 (germline): SGHRS, YFSETQ. The V end was cut by 4 bases, the J end by 10 bases, with 14 bases between.